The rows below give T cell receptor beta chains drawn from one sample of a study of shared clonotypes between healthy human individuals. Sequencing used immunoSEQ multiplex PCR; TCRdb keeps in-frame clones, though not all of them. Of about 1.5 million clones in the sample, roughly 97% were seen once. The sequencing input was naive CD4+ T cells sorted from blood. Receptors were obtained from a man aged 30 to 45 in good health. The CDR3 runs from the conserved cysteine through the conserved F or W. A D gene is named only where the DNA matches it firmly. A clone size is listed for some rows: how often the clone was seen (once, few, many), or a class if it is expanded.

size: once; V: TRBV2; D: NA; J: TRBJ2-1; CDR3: CASRTKFIDNEQFF; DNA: TGTGCCAGCAGGACCAAATTTATCGACAATGAGCAGTTCTTC
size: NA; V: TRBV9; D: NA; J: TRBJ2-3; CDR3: CASSVASGQDTQYF; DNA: TGTGCCAGCAGCGTAGCTAGTGGTCAGGATACGCAGTATTTT
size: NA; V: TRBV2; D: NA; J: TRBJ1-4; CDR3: CASSEGGSGNEKLFF; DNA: TGTGCCAGCAGTGAAGGGGGCTCAGGAAATGAAAAACTGTTTTTT
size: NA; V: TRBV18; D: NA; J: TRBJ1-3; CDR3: CASSPRLGVSSGNTIYF; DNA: TGTGCCAGCTCACCACGATTAGGGGTTAGCTCTGGAAACACCATATATTTT
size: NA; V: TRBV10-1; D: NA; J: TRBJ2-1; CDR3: CASSESTGRLYNEQFF; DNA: TGCGCCAGCAGTGAGTCGACGGGGCGCTTGTACAATGAGCAGTTCTTC
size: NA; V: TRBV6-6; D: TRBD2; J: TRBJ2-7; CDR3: CASRPPAGGGEQYF; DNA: TGTGCCAGCAGGCCCCCTGCGGGAGGGGGTGAGCAGTACTTC
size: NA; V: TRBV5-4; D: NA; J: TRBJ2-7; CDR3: CASSLGGPREQYF; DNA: TGTGCCAGCAGCTTGGGAGGCCCCAGGGAGCAGTACTTC
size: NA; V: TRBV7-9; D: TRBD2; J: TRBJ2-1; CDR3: CASSYSGRGNNEQFF; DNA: TGTGCCAGCAGCTATAGCGGGAGGGGAAACAATGAGCAGTTCTTC
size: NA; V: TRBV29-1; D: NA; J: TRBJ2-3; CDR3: CSVGSSNTQYF; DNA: TGCAGCGTTGGGAGTTCAAATACGCAGTATTTT
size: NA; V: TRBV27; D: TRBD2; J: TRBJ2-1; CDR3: CASSFTSGRAEQFF; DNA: TGTGCCAGCAGTTTCACTAGCGGGAGGGCCGAGCAGTTCTTC
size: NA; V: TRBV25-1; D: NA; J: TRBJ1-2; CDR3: CASSVTGMGYGYTF; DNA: TGTGCCAGCAGTGTTACAGGGATGGGCTATGGCTACACCTTC
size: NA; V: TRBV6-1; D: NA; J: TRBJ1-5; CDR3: CAGGLGSNQPQHF; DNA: TGTGCCGGGGGTCTGGGGAGCAATCAGCCCCAGCATTTT
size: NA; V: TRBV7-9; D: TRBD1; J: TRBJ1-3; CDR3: CASGQGATGNTIYF; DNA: TGTGCCAGCGGACAGGGGGCGACTGGAAACACCATATATTTT
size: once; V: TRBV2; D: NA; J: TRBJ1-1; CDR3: CASSDFGGTEAFF; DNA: TGTGCCAGCAGTGATTTCGGGGGGACTGAAGCTTTCTTT
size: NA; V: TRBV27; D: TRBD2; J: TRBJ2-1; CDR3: CASSSPGLPNEQFF; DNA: TGTGCCAGCAGTTCACCGGGACTACCTAATGAGCAGTTCTTC
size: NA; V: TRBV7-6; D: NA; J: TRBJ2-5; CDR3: CASSLEVETQYF; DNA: TGTGCCAGCAGCTTAGAAGTGGAGACCCAGTACTTC
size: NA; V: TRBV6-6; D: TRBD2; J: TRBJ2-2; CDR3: CASSYLGGNGELFF; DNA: TGTGCCAGCAGTTACCTGGGGGGGAACGGGGAGCTGTTTTTT
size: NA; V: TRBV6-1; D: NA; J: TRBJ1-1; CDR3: CASSVDSMNTEAFF; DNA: TGTGCCAGCAGTGTGGACAGCATGAACACTGAAGCTTTCTTT
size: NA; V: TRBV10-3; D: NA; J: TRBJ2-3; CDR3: CAIRGLLYTDTQYF; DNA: TGTGCCATCAGAGGTTTATTGTACACAGATACGCAGTATTTT
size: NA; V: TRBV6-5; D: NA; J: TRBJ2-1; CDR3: CASSYAANDYNEQFF; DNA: TGTGCCAGCAGTTACGCGGCCAACGATTACAATGAGCAGTTCTTC
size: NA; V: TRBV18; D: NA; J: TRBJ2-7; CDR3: CASSPLGQGLGEQYF; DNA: TGTGCCAGCTCACCTCTCGGGCAGGGATTGGGAGAGCAGTACTTC
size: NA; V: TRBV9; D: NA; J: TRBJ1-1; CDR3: CASSVGQGNTEAFF; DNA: TGTGCCAGCAGCGTAGGTCAGGGGAACACTGAAGCTTTCTTT
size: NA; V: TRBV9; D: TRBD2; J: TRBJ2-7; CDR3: CASSPRLAGAYEQYF; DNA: TGTGCCAGCAGCCCCCGACTAGCGGGGGCCTACGAGCAGTACTTC
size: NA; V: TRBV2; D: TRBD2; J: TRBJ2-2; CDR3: CASRWGLAGVPNTGELFF; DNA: TGTGCCAGCAGGTGGGGACTAGCGGGAGTCCCCAACACCGGGGAGCTGTTTTTT
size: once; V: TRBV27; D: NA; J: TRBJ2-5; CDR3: CASSTRPWAQRETQYF; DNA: TGTGCCAGCAGTACGCGACCGTGGGCACAGAGGGAGACCCAGTACTTC
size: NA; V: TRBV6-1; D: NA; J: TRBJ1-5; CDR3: CASTRRSNQPQHF; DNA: TGTGCCAGCACCCGACGGAGCAATCAGCCCCAGCATTTT
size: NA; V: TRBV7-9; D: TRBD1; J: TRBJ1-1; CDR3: CASSPSTGAEAFF; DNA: TGTGCCAGCAGTCCTTCGACAGGGGCTGAAGCTTTCTTT
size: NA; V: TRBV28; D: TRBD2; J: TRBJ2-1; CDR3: CASNPSGTSGNEQFF; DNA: TGTGCCAGCAACCCTTCCGGGACTAGCGGGAATGAGCAGTTCTTC
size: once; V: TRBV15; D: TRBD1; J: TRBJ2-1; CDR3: CATRRQGTYNEQFF; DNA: TGTGCCACCAGGCGACAGGGAACTTACAATGAGCAGTTCTTC
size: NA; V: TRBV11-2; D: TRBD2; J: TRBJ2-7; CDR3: CASSSIAGVHHEQYF; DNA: TGTGCCAGCAGCTCTATAGCGGGAGTGCATCACGAGCAGTACTTC
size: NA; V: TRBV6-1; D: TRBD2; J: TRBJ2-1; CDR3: CASSGGLAGFSSYNEQFF; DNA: TGTGCCAGCAGTGGTGGACTAGCGGGTTTCAGCTCCTACAATGAGCAGTTCTTC
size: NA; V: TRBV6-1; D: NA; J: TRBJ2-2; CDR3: CASSDRGTGELFF; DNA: TGTGCCAGCAGTGACAGGGGTACCGGGGAGCTGTTTTTT
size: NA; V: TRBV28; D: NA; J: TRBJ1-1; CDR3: CASRGTEAFF; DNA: TGTGCCAGTAGAGGGACCGAAGCTTTCTTT
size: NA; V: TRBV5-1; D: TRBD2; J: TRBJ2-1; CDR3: CASSSGTSGRNTNEQFF; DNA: TGCGCCAGCAGTTCCGGGACTAGCGGGAGGAATACCAATGAGCAGTTCTTC
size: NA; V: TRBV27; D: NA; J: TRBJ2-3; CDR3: CASSLQGADTQYF; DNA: TGTGCCAGCAGTTTACAGGGCGCAGATACGCAGTATTTT